This T cell receptor (beta chain) was observed in a study of T cell responses to AZD1222 COVID-19 vaccine. Across the study: Pooled in the analysis were second doses at about 4 or about 12 weeks. General observations from the study: There were repertoire samples only from the period after the peak T cell response. Only a handful of people who got AZD1222 tested seropositive at baseline.

This CDR3 contains 16 residues. V shed 1 base and J shed 0 bases, with 10 bases lying between them. The germline V gene has CDR1 SSHAT and CDR2 FNYEAQ (reference sequence). As to this clone: What it recognizes is unknown.

Here immunoSEQ multiplex PCR was the method, and the copy in TCRdb shows in-frame clones only, minus some. The sample records 95,000 to 150,000 clones, approximately 89% being singletons. The clonotype originates from an adult in good health. The sample was peripheral blood, taken on day 0 of AZD1222 vaccination. The chain uses TRBV7-7 and TRBJ1-3, with a possible D match to TRBD1 (6 bases). Here the CDR3 reads CASSLGPTGSGNTIYF. The CDR3 bases are TGTGCCAGCAGCTTAGGGCCGACAGGCTCTGGAAACACCATATATTTT. Full variable domain (rest looked up from reference TRBV7-7 and TRBJ1-3): GAGVSQSPRYKVTKRGQDVTLRCDPISSHATLYWYQQALGQGPEFLTYFNYEAQPDKSGLPSDRFSAERPEGSISTLTIQRTEQRDSAMYRCASSLGPTGSGNTIYFGEGSWLTVV.